This record covers a single TCR beta chain. CDR3 size: 15 residues. Germline-derived CDR1 and CDR2 are SGHAT and FQNNGV. The junction had 4 bases not matched to a gene; V was cut back by 0 bases and J by 3 bases. The data derive from a study of sequential checkpoint blockade in melanoma. Overall study context: After both sequences, patients received maintenance nivolumab.

Noted treatment: randomized to nivolumab then ipilimumab (arm A) or the reverse (arm B). No patient had prior DNA-damaging chemotherapy. Clones were sequenced by immunoSEQ multiplex PCR, and TCRdb holds only the in-frame ones, with some missing. The sample records about 20,000 clones, around 67% being singletons. The source is a human donor with melanoma. The J gene is TRBJ2-7, the V gene TRBV11-2, with 8 bases lining up with TRBD2. This sample comprised CD8+ T cells sorted from blood (inferred from file names), obtained from a patient given nivolumab and ipilimumab in sequence. The CDR3 reads CASSLELAENYEQYF. For the CDR3, the DNA is TGTGCCAGCAGCTTAGAACTAGCGGAGAACTACGAGCAGTACTTC.